This TCR beta chain was profiled in a study of T cells in tuberculosis. Clones were read by immunoSEQ multiplex PCR, and TCRdb kept only the in-frame ones, dropping some. The sample consists of about 58,000 clones, nearly 90% of them appearing once. Sorting used thawed, overnight-rested PBMC stained with anti-CD3, a viability dye and GMM-loaded CD1B tetramer. CD1B tetramers were loaded with Rhodococcus equi-derived C32 glucose monomycolate. This clone was counted between two and nine times. Looked up from germline, CDR1 is MNHEY and CDR2 is SVGAGI. This CDR3 spans 15 amino acids. The V end lost 2 bases, the J end lost 4 bases, and 12 bases lay between the germline ends.

Input material: CD1b-GMM tetramer-negative cells sorted from PBMCs. The sequence came from an adult woman with latent tuberculosis. The gene calls are TRBV6-5 and TRBJ1-5; no reliable D call. The CDR3: CASSYGSGINQPQHF. CDR3 bases: TGTGCCAGCAGTTACGGGTCAGGAATTAATCAGCCCCAGCATTTT.